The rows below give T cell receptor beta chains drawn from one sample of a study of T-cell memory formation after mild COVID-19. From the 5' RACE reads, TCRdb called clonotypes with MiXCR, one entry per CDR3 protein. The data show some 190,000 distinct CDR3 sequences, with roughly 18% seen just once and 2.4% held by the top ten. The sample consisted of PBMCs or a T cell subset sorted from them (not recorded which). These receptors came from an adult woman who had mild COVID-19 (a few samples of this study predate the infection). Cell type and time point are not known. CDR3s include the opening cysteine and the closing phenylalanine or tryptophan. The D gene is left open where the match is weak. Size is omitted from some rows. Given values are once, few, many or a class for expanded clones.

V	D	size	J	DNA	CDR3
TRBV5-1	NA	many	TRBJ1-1	TGCGCCAGCAGGATTACAGGAGACACTGAAGCTTTCTTT	CASRITGDTEAFF
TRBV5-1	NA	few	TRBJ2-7	TGCGCCAGCAGCTTGTTGGACGGCGAGCAGTACTTC	CASSLLDGEQYF
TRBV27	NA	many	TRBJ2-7	TGTGCCAGCAGAGCCGGGGGGCCCTACGAGCAGTACTTC	CASRAGGPYEQYF
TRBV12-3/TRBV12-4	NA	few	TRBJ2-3	TGTGCCAGCAGTTCAACACGGGGGAGCACAGATACGCAGTATTTT	CASSSTRGSTDTQYF
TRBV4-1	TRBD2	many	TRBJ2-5	TGCGCCAGCAGCCAAGATCCTCGGGACTACCGATCCAAGGAGACCCAGTACTTC	CASSQDPRDYRSKETQYF
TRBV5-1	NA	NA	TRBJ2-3	TGCGCCAGCAGCTGGTCGTCCGGAGATACGCAGTATTTT	CASSWSSGDTQYF
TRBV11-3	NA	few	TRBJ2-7	TGTGCCAGCAGCTTAGATGAGGTATTCTACGAGCAGTACTTC	CASSLDEVFYEQYF
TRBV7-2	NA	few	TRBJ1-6	TGTGCCAGCAGCTGGGCGGACATAAGAAATGGCTCACCCCTCCACTTT	CASSWADIRNGSPLHF
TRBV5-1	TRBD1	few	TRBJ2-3	TGCGCCAGCAGCATGGGACAGCGCACAGATACGCAGTATTTT	CASSMGQRTDTQYF
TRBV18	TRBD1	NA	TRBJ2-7	TGTGCCAGCTCATCCGGGACAGCTACGGAGCAGTACTTC	CASSSGTATEQYF
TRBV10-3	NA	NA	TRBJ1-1	TGTGCCACCAGCCGACAGGCTGCTGAAGCTTTCTTT	CATSRQAAEAFF
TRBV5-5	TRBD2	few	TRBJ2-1	TGTGCCAGCAGCCCGGGACTAGCGGGAAGGAGCTCCTACAATGAGCAGTTCTTC	CASSPGLAGRSSYNEQFF
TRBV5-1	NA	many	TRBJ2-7	TGCGCCAGCAGCTTCCGGGCCGGGCCTTACGAGCAGTACTTC	CASSFRAGPYEQYF
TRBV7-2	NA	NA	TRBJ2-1	TGTGCCAGCAGCTTAGTCGGCGGTAGCTCCTACAATGAGCAGTTCTTC	CASSLVGGSSYNEQFF
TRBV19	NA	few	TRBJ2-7	TGTGCCAGTAGGTCGGCAGAGAACTACGAGCAGTACTTC	CASRSAENYEQYF
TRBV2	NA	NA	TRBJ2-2	TGTGCCAGCAAGGGGACACATGCGAACACCGGGGAGCTGTTTTTT	CASKGTHANTGELFF
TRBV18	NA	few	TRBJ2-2	TGTGCCAGCGGGAGGAACACCGGGGAGCTGTTTTTT	CASGRNTGELFF
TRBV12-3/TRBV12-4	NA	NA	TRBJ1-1	TGTGCCAGCAGTTTGGAGGGATTAGCAGCGGCTTTCTTT	CASSLEGLAAAFF
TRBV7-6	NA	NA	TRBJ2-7	TGTGCCAGCAGCTTACTGCGGGGCCCAACCTACGAGCAGTACTTC	CASSLLRGPTYEQYF
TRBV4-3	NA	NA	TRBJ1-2	TGCGCCAGCAGCCAAGCCGCGACGGTAGCTAACTATGGCTACACCTTC	CASSQAATVANYGYTF
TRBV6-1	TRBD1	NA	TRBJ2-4	TGTGCCAGCATCATAGGGGACAGCGGCAAAAACATTCAGTACTTC	CASIIGDSGKNIQYF
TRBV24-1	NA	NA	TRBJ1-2	TGTGCCACCAGTGGGGGGATCCGCCGGTTTGGCTACACCTTC	CATSGGIRRFGYTF
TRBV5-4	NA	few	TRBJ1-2	TGTGCCAGCAGCTTGAGAGCGGGGGCAGGCTATGGCTACACCTTC	CASSLRAGAGYGYTF
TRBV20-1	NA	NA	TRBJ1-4	TGCAGTGCTAGAGACGACCGGAGTGAAAAACTGTTTTTT	CSARDDRSEKLFF
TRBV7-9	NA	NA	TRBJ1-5	TGTGCCAGCAGCTCATTCCACGATACCCGGAGCAATCAGCCCCAGCATTTT	CASSSFHDTRSNQPQHF
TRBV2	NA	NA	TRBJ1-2	TGTGCCAGCAGTGCGGAGGACGGCTATGGCTACACCTTC	CASSAEDGYGYTF
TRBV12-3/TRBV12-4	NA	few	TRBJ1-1	TGTGCCAGCAGTTTTGTTCAGGGGTTGAACACTGAAGCTTTCTTT	CASSFVQGLNTEAFF
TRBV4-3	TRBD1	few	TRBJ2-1	TGCGCCAGCAGCCGTAGACAGGGGGAATCTAGTTCCTACAATGAGCAGTTCTTC	CASSRRQGESSSYNEQFF
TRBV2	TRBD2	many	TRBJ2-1	TGTGCCAGCAGTGTTAAAGCTGTGGGACTAGTAAGGCATGAGCAGTTCTTC	CASSVKAVGLVRHEQFF
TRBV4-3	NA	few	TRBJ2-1	TGCGCCAGCAGCCAATTTGAGGTGGGGGGTGAGCAGTTCTTC	CASSQFEVGGEQFF
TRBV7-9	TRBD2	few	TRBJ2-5	TGTGCCAGCAGCCAACTAGCGGGAGACCAAGAGACCCAGTACTTC	CASSQLAGDQETQYF
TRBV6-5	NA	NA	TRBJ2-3	TGTGCCAGCAGTTCCCCTAGAGGTGAAGATACGCAGTATTTT	CASSSPRGEDTQYF
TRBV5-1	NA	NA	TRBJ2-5	TGCGCCAGCAGCTTGATGGGGCGCCGCCAAGAGACCCAGTACTTC	CASSLMGRRQETQYF
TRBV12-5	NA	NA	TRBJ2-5	TGTGCTAGTGGTACCCACCTGGGTGCTCAAGAGACCCAGTACTTC	CASGTHLGAQETQYF
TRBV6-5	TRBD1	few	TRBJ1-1	TGTGCCAGCAGCTCCCAGGGGGGGGCGCGTACTGAAGCTTTCTTT	CASSSQGGARTEAFF
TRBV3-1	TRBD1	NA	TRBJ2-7	TGTGCCAGCTCCTTGATGGGACAGTCCTACGAGCAGTACTTC	CASSLMGQSYEQYF
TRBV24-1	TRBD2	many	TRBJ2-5	TGTGCCACCAGTGAACCGCGGGGGGGCCAGGAGACCCAGTACTTC	CATSEPRGGQETQYF
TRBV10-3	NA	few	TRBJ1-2	TGTGCCATCAGCCAGGAGGCGGGGGGCTACACCTTC	CAISQEAGGYTF
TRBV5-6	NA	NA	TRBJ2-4	TGTGCCGGATCCCGGACGGCGGCCAAAAACATTCAGTACTTC	CAGSRTAAKNIQYF
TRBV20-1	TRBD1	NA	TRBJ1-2	TGCAGTGCTAGCCGGGCGGACAGGGCTGATGGCTACACCTTC	CSASRADRADGYTF
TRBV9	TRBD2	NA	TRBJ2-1	TGTGCCAGCAGCGAGGCTAACACGGGAGGTGAGCAGTTCTTC	CASSEANTGGEQFF
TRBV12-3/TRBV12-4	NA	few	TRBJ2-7	TGTGCCAGCAGTTCTCTAGACAGTCTTCGAACCTACGAGCAGTACTTC	CASSSLDSLRTYEQYF
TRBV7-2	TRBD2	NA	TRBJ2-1	TGTGCCAGCAGCTTGGCTAGCGGGGGGGAAGACAATGAGCAGTTCTTC	CASSLASGGEDNEQFF
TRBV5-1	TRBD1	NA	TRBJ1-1	TGCGCCAGCAGCCTCGACAGGGACGTTACTGAAGCTTTCTTT	CASSLDRDVTEAFF
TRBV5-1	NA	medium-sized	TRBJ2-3	TGCGCCAGCAGCTTGGCTGCAGCCACTAGCACAGATACGCAGTATTTT	CASSLAAATSTDTQYF
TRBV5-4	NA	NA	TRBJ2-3	TGTGCCAGCAGCTTGCGGCAGGGTGATGGGGATACGCAGTATTTT	CASSLRQGDGDTQYF
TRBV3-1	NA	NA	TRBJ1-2	TGTGCCAGCAGTTTTTCGGGGAAGATGTATGGCTACACCTTC	CASSFSGKMYGYTF
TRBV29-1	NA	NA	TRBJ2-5	TGCAGCGTTGAGCGGGACACCTCCCGCCGGTACTTC	CSVERDTSRRYF
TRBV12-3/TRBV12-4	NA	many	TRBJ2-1	TGTGCCAGCAGTCCTCACAATGAGCAGTTCTTC	CASSPHNEQFF
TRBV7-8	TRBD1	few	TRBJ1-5	TGTGCCAGCAGCTCCGACCAAGTCAGGGGGCCGAATCAGCCCCAGCATTTT	CASSSDQVRGPNQPQHF
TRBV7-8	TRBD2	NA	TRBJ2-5	TGTGCCAGCAGCTTCAGGGGGCTAGCGGGAGGTTTCGAGACCCAGTACTTC	CASSFRGLAGGFETQYF
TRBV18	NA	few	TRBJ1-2	TGTGCCAGCTCACCACCGCAGGGTTTTAGCTATGGCTACACCTTC	CASSPPQGFSYGYTF
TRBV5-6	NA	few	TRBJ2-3	TGTGCCAGCAGCTTGGGTAGCGGCCCCACAGATACGCAGTATTTT	CASSLGSGPTDTQYF
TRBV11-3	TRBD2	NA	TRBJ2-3	TGTGCCAGCAGCCTCTTTCCTAGCGGGAGCACAGATACGCAGTATTTT	CASSLFPSGSTDTQYF
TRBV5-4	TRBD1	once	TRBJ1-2	TGTGCCAGCAGCCCTACAGGGGTAGGTGGCTACACCTTC	CASSPTGVGGYTF
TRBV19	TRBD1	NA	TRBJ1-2	TGTGCGTGTCAGGGGGCGATTGGCTACACCTTC	CACQGAIGYTF
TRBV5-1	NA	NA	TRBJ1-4	TGCGCCAGCAGCGTCGGGGTTGGGGAAAAACTGTTTTTT	CASSVGVGEKLFF